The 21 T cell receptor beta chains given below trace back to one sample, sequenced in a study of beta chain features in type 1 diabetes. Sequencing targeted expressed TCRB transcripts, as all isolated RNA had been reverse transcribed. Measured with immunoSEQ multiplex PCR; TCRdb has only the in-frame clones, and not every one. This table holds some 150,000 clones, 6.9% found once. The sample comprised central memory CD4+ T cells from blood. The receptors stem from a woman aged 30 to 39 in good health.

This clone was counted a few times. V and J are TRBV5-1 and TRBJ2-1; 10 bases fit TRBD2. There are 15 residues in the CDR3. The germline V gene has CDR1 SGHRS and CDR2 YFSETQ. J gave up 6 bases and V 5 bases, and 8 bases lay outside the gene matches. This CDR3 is CASRPTSGAGNEQFF. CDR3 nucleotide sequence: TGCGCCAGCAGACCAACTAGCGGGGCTGGCAATGAGCAGTTCTTC.

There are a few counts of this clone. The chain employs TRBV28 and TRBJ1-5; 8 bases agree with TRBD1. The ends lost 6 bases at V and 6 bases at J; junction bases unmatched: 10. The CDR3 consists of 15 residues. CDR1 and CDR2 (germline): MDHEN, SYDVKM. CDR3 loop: CASSQNDRGRQPQHF. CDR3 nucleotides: TGTGCCAGCAGCCAGAACGACAGGGGCCGTCAGCCCCAGCATTTT.

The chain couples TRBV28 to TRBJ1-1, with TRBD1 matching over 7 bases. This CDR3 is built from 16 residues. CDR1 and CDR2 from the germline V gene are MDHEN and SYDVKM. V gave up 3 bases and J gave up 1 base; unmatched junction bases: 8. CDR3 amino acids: CASSFSKGAANTEAFF. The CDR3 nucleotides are TGTGCCAGCAGTTTCTCCAAGGGGGCTGCGAACACTGAAGCTTTCTTT. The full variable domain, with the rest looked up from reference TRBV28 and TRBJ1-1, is DVKVTQSSRYLVKRTGEKVFLECVQDMDHENMFWYRQDPGLGLRLIYFSYDVKMKEKGDIPEGYSVSREKKERFSLILESASTNQTSMYLCASSFSKGAANTEAFFGQGTRLTVV.

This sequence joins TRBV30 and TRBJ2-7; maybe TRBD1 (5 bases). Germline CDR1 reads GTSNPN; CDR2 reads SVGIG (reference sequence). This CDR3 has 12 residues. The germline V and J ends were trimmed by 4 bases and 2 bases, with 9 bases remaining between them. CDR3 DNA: TGTGCCTGGAACCAGGGAACCTACGAGCAGTACTTC. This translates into CAWNQGTYEQYF.

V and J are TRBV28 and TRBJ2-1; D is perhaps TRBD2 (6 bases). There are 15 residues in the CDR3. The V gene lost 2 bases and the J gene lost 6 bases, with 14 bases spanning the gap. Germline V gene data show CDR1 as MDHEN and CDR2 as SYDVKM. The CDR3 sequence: CASSLTGGMGNEQFF. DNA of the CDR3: TGTGCCAGCAGTTTAACTGGCGGGATGGGCAATGAGCAGTTCTTC.

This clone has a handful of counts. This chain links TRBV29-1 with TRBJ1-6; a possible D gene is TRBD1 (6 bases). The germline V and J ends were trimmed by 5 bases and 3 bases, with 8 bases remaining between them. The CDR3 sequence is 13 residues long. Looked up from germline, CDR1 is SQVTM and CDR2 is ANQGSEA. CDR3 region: CSVQDSYNSPLHF. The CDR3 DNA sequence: TGCAGCGTTCAGGACAGCTATAATTCACCCCTCCACTTT.

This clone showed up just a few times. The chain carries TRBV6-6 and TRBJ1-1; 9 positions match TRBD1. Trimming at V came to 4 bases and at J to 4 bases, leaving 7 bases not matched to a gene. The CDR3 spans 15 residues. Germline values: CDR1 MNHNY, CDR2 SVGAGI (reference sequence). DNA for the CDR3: TGTGCCAGCAGTTTTTCCGGGACAGGGATCACTGAAGCTTTCTTT. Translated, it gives CASSFSGTGITEAFF.

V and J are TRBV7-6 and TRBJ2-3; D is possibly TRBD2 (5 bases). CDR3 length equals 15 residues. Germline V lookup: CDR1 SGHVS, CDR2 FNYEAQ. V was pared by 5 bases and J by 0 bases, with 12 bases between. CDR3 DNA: TGTGCCAGCAGCCCCCTGGGCGGGAGCACAGATACGCAGTATTTT. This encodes CASSPLGGSTDTQYF.

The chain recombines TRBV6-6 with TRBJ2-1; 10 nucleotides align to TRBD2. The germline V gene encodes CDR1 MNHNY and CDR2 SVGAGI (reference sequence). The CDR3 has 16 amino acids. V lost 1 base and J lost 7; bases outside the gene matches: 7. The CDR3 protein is CASSYLSSGRLNEQFF. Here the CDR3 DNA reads TGTGCCAGCAGTTACTTGTCTAGCGGGAGACTTAATGAGCAGTTCTTC.

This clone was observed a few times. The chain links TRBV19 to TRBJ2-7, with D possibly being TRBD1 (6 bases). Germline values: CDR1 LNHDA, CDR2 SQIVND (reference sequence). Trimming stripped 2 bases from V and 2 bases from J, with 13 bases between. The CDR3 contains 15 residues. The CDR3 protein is CASSILFRGPYEQYF. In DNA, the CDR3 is TGTGCCAGTAGTATACTGTTCAGGGGACCCTACGAGCAGTACTTC.

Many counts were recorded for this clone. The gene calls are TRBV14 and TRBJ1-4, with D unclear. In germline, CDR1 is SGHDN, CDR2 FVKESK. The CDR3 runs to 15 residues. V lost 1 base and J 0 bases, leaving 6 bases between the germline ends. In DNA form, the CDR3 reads TGTGCCAGCAGCCAAGTCGGGGCAACTAATGAAAAACTGTTTTTT. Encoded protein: CASSQVGATNEKLFF.

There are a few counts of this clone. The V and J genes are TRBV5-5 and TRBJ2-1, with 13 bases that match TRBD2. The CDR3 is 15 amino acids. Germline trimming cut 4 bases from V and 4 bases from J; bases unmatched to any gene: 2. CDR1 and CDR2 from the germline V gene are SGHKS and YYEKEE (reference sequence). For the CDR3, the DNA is TGTGCCAGCAGCCCGGGACTAGCGGGGTACAATGAGCAGTTCTTC. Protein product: CASSPGLAGYNEQFF.

The CDR3 sequence is CASSTGTRETQYF. CDR3 sequence (DNA): TGTGCCAGTAGTACCGGAACGAGGGAGACCCAGTACTTC. The chain links TRBV19 to TRBJ2-5; no firm D call. This CDR3 region has 13 residues. Looked up from germline, CDR1 is LNHDA and CDR2 is SQIVND (reference sequence). The germline V and J ends were trimmed by 4 bases and 5 bases, with 11 bases remaining between them.

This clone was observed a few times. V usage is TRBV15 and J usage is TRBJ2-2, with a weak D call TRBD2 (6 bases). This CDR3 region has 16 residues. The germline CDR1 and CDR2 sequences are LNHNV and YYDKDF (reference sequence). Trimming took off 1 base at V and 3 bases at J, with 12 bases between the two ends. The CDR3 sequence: CATSRAPGAYTGELFF. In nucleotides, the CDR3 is TGTGCCACCAGCAGAGCCCCGGGAGCTTACACCGGGGAGCTGTTTTTT.

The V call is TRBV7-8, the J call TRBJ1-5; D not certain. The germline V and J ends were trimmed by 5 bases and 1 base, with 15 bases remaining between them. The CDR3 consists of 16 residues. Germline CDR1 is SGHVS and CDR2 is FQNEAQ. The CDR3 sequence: CASSPDTSGSNQPQHF. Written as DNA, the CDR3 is TGTGCCAGCAGCCCAGACACCTCGGGGAGCAATCAGCCCCAGCATTTT.

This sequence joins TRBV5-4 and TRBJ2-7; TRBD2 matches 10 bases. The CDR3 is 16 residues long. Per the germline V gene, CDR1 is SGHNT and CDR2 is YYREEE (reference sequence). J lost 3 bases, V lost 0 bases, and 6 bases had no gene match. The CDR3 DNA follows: TGTGCCAGCAGCTTGGCCGGGACTAGCGTATTCTACGAGCAGTACTTC. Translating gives CASSLAGTSVFYEQYF.

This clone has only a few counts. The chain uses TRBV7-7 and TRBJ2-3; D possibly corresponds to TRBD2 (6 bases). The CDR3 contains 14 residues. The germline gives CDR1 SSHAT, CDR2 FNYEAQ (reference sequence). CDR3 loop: CATSAGPSTDTQYF. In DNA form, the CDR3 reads TGTGCTACCTCGGCGGGGCCTAGCACAGATACGCAGTATTTT.

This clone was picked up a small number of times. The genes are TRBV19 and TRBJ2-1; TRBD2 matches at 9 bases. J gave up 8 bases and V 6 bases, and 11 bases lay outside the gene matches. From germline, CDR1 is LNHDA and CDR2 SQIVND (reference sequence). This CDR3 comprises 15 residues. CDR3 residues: CASRLTSGWADEQFF. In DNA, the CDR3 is TGTGCCAGTAGATTAACTAGCGGGTGGGCGGATGAGCAGTTCTTC. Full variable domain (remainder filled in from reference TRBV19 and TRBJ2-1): DGGITQSPKYLFRKEGQNVTLSCEQNLNHDAMYWYRQDPGQGLRLIYYSQIVNDFQKGDIAEGYSVSREKKESFPLTVTSAQKNPTAFYLCASRLTSGWADEQFFGPGTRLTVL.

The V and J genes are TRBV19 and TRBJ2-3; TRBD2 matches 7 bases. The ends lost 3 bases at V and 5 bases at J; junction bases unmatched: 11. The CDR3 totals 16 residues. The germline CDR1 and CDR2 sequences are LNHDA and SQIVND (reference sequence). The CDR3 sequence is CASSIRGSGTLDTQYF. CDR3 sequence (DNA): TGTGCCAGTAGTATCCGCGGGAGCGGAACGTTAGATACGCAGTATTTT.

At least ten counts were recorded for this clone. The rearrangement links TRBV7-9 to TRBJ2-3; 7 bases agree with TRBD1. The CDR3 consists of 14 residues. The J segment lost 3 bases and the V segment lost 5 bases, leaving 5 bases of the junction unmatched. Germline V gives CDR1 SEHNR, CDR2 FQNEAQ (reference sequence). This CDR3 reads CASSNRQGTDTQYF. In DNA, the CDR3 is TGTGCCAGCAGCAACCGACAGGGAACAGATACGCAGTATTTT.

CDR3 residues: CASSYSDRGGYGYTF. The CDR3 nucleotides read TGTGCCAGCAGTTACTCCGACAGGGGTGGCTATGGCTACACCTTC. This rearrangement joins TRBV6-6 to TRBJ1-2, with TRBD1 identical over 8 bases. The germline V gene has CDR1 MNHNY and CDR2 SVGAGI (reference sequence). V lost 0 bases and J lost 4; bases outside the gene matches: 4. The CDR3 length is 15 residues.